This is a list of T cell receptor beta chains from one sample in a study of early T cells in non-severe SARS-CoV-2 infection. TCRdb analysed the 5' RACE reads with MiXCR anew, one entry per CDR3 protein. The table has around 30,000 distinct CDR3 sequences, around 4% seen once. Sequences were obtained from whole blood. These receptor sequences come from an adult who was a healthcare worker with PCR-confirmed SARS-CoV-2 infection or an uninfected control (not recorded which). CDR3s include the opening cysteine and the closing phenylalanine or tryptophan. The order of the fields is D gene, V gene, clone size, J gene, CDR3 protein, CDR3 DNA. The D gene is left open where the match is weak. A clone size is listed for some rows: how often the clone was seen (once, few, many), or a class if it is expanded.

>.|TRBV3-1|many|TRBJ2-3
CASSQDWGGGDTQYF
TGTGCCAGCAGCCAAGATTGGGGTGGAGGAGATACGCAGTATTTT
>.|TRBV18|few|TRBJ1-1
CASSPGGAGPEAFF
TGTGCCAGCTCACCAGGGGGCGCAGGGCCTGAAGCTTTCTTT
>.|TRBV11-2|many|TRBJ1-1
CASSFQPPYTEAFF
TGTGCCAGCAGCTTTCAGCCTCCTTACACTGAAGCTTTCTTT
>.|TRBV19|many|TRBJ2-1
CASSIKADPSYNEQFF
TGTGCCAGTAGTATCAAGGCAGATCCTTCCTACAATGAGCAGTTCTTC
>TRBD1|TRBV7-9|many|TRBJ2-3
CASSPEQGDTQYF
TGTGCCAGCAGCCCTGAACAGGGGGATACGCAGTATTTT
>.|TRBV12-3/TRBV12-4|few|TRBJ2-7
CASGSTYSYEQYF
TGTGCCAGCGGCTCTACGTACTCCTACGAGCAGTACTTC
>.|TRBV7-8|.|TRBJ2-7
CASSLPRTAYEQYF
TGTGCCAGCAGCTTACCCCGGACCGCTTACGAGCAGTACTTC
>TRBD1|TRBV5-8|many|TRBJ1-1
CASSHWTGGANTEAFF
TGTGCCAGCAGCCATTGGACAGGGGGAGCGAACACTGAAGCTTTCTTT
>TRBD1|TRBV4-1|many|TRBJ2-7
CASSPIGQGSYEQYF
TGCGCCAGCAGCCCGATAGGACAGGGCTCCTACGAGCAGTACTTC
>.|TRBV28|many|TRBJ2-5
CASSFGGPEETQYF
TGTGCCAGCAGTTTTGGGGGGCCTGAAGAGACCCAGTACTTC
>TRBD2|TRBV6-1|many|TRBJ2-5
CASSEGGAGVETQYF
TGTGCCAGCAGTGAAGGGGGAGCGGGAGTGGAGACCCAGTACTTC
>TRBD1|TRBV4-1|many|TRBJ1-3
CASSVDRGTGNTIYF
TGCGCCAGCAGCGTGGACAGGGGGACTGGAAACACCATATATTTT
>.|TRBV5-1|many|TRBJ2-2
CASSLDPNTGELFF
TGCGCCAGCAGCTTGGACCCGAACACCGGGGAGCTGTTTTTT
>TRBD2|TRBV29-1|many|TRBJ2-5
CSVFLADQETQYF
TGCAGCGTCTTTCTAGCGGATCAAGAGACCCAGTACTTC